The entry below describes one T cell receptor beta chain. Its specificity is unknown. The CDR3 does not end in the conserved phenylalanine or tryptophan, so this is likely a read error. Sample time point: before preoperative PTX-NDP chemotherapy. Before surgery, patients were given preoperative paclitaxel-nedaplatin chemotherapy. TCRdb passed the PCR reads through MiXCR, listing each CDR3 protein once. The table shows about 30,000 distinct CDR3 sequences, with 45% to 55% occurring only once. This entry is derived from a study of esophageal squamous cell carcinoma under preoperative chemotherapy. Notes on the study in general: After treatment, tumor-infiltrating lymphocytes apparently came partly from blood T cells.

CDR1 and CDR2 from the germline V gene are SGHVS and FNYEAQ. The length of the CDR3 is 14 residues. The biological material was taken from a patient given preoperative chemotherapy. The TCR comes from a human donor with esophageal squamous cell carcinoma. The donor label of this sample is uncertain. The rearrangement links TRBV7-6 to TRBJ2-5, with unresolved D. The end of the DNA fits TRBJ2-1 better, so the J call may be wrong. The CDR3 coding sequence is TGTGCCCGCGGCTTTGACGGGCACCCAACGTCCCAGTTCTCC. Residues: CARGFDGHPTSQFS.